The 8 T cell receptor beta chains listed next were all sequenced from one sample in a study of technical replicates of blood from a handful of donors. Profiling relied on immunoSEQ multiplex PCR, and the TCRdb table lists in-frame clones only, not all of them. The data contain about 80,000 clones, about 97% of them seen just once; the ten biggest clones take up over 0.15%. The sequenced material came from T cells isolated from PBMCs. These receptors originate from a human donor in good health.

The chain has TRBV11-2 and TRBJ2-7; maybe TRBD2 (5 bases). The CDR3 has 14 residues. CDR1 is SGHAT, CDR2 FQNNGV, per germline. Deletions cut 3 bases from V and 3 bases from J, with 12 bases between. This CDR3 is CASSLPWTFYEQYF. In DNA, the CDR3 is TGTGCCAGCAGCTTGCCCTGGACTTTCTACGAGCAGTACTTC.

This sequence joins TRBV15 and TRBJ2-2, with no clear D. CDR1 is LNHNV and CDR2 is YYDKDF in the germline V gene (reference sequence). The CDR3 covers 16 residues. Trimming cost V 0 bases and J 2 bases, with 10 bases left between them. The CDR3 nucleotides read TGTGCCACCAGCAGAGATGTCCAGGCCAACACCGGGGAGCTGTTTTTT. It translates to CATSRDVQANTGELFF. The full variable domain, completed using reference TRBV15 and TRBJ2-2, is DAMVIQNPRYQVTQFGKPVTLSCSQTLNHNVMYWYQQKSSQAPKLLFHYYDKDFNNEADTPDNFQSRRPNTSFCFLDIRSPGLGDTAMYLCATSRDVQANTGELFFGEGSRLTVL.

Here the CDR3 reads CASSYLEGAHTDTQYF. In nucleotides, the CDR3 is TGTGCCAGCAGTTACCTGGAGGGGGCGCATACAGATACGCAGTATTTT. The chain uses TRBV6-5 and TRBJ2-3, with D perhaps TRBD1 (7 bases). Trimming removed 2 bases from V and 3 bases from J, with 15 bases in between. Per the germline V gene, CDR1 is MNHEY and CDR2 is SVGAGI. The CDR3 loop spans 16 amino acids.

The chain uses TRBV28 and TRBJ1-1, with D perhaps matching TRBD1 (5 bases). The CDR3 has 12 residues. The germline gives CDR1 MDHEN, CDR2 SYDVKM. The ends were cut back, 5 bases at V and 3 bases at J, with 7 bases in the middle. The CDR3 bases are TGTGCCAGCAGTCCCAGGGACACTGAAGCTTTCTTT. This encodes CASSPRDTEAFF.

This clone was seen once. V usage is TRBV10-3 and J usage is TRBJ1-6, with TRBD1 identical over 11 bases. Germline V gene data show CDR1 as ENHRY and CDR2 as SYGVKD. The V and J ends lost 6 bases and 7 bases, in that order; junction bases with no gene match: 17. This CDR3 has 19 residues. CDR3 in amino acids: CAIRTTVGTGGFSNSPLHF. The CDR3 nucleotides are TGTGCCATCAGAACGACAGTCGGGACAGGGGGTTTCTCGAATTCACCCCTCCACTTT.

V usage is TRBV19 and J usage is TRBJ1-2; 8 bases agree with TRBD1. The CDR3 has 15 residues. The junction had 11 bases not matched to a gene; V was cut back by 8 bases and J by 3 bases. Germline CDR1 is LNHDA and CDR2 is SQIVND (reference sequence). The CDR3 nucleotides read TGTGCCAGTGGGGGGCAGGGGGCGAGGGACTATGGCTACACCTTC. Amino acid sequence: CASGGQGARDYGYTF.

The chain links TRBV29-1 to TRBJ2-5; D is undetermined. The germline V gene has CDR1 SQVTM and CDR2 ANQGSEA. The CDR3 is made up of 11 amino acids. Deletions cut 3 bases from V and 2 bases from J, with 4 bases between. This CDR3 is CSVDPQETQYF. CDR3 nucleotides: TGCAGCGTTGACCCACAAGAGACCCAGTACTTC.

The chain links TRBV25-1 to TRBJ1-5; D gene uncertain. V was shortened by 3 bases and J by 6 bases, with 12 bases between the two germline ends. Germline V CDR1 and CDR2: MGHDK, SYGVNS. The CDR3 is 14 amino acids. The CDR3 DNA follows: TGTGCCAGCAGTGACCACAGTTTGAGTCAGCCCCAGCATTTT. Its protein product is CASSDHSLSQPQHF.